This T cell receptor (beta chain) was identified in a study of T cell repertoires in cytomegalovirus infection. Study-level background: Evidence of both CMV infection and a matching HLA type came from public TCR beta signatures.

TCRdb passed the reads through MiXCR, listing each CDR3 protein once. This repertoire shows approximately 990,000 distinct CDR3 sequences, less than 40% found once; its top ten account for 11% to 15%. Ten or more counts support this clonotype. The target antigen is unknown. The source of this sequence is a human donor in good health (CMV status not recorded). Some clones in this sample may be carry-over from other donors' samples. The sample in question was cultured CD8+ T cells from PBMCs, obtained from culture after CMV antigen stimulation.

The CDR3 DNA is TGTGCTAGTGGTCCGGCCGGCAGCTTTTACGAGCAGTTCTTC. Translated: CASGPAGSFYEQFF. V gene TRBV12-5 combines with J gene TRBJ2-1; D remains unclear. V was clipped by 5 bases and J by 10 bases, with 18 bases between them. The CDR3 has 14 amino acids. Germline-derived CDR1 and CDR2 are LGHNT and FRNRAP.